The entry below gives a single T cell receptor beta chain sequence along with its context. Its cognate antigen is unknown. Amplification by 5'RACE using constant-segment primers produced TCR alpha and TCR beta cDNA libraries that carried sample barcodes and UMIs. MiXCR was run by TCRdb on the 5' RACE reads, yielding one entry per CDR3 protein. Among more than 100,000 distinct CDR3 sequences listed, around 15% were seen once. This sample is part of a study of T-cell memory formation after mild COVID-19. Broader study findings: Day 15 to 85 contracting clones showed balanced CD4/CD8; later expanders leaned CD4+. The SARS-CoV-2 specificity of second-wave clones reaching peak at day 37 remained unverified.

The sample was PBMCs or a T cell subset sorted from them (not recorded which). The source of this sequence is a man younger than 35 who had mild COVID-19 (a few samples of this study predate the infection). Cell type and time point are not known.

The DNA of the CDR3 is TGTGCCAGCAGCTTAGCGGCAGGGGGGACCGACACTGAAGCTTTCTTT. Encoded protein: CASSLAAGGTDTEAFF. This rearrangement joins TRBV7-2 to TRBJ1-1; 7 nucleotides agree with TRBD1. Losses at the gene ends were 0 bases for V and 3 bases for J; bases not matched to a gene: 7. The CDR3 spans 16 residues. CDR1 is SGHTA and CDR2 is FQGNSA in the germline V gene.